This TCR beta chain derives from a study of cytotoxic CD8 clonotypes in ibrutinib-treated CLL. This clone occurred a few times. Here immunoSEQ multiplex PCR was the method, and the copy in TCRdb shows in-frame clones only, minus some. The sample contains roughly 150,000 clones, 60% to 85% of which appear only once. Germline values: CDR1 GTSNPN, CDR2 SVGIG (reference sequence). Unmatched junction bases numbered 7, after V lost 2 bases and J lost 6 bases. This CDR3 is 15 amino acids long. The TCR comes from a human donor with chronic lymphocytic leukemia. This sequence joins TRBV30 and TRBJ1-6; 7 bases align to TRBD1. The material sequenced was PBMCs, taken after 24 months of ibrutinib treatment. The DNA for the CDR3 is TGTGCCTGGAGTCTCGGAGGGGGCCCTAATTCACCCCTCCACTTT. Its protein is CAWSLGGGPNSPLHF.